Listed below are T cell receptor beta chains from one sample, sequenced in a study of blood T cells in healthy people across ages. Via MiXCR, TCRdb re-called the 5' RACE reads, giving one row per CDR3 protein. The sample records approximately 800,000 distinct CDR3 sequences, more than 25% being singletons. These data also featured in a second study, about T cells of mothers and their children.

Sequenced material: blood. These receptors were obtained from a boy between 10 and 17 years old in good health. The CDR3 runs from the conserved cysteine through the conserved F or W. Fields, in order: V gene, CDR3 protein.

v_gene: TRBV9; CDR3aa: CASSEESRGSQETQYF
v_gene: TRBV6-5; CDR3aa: CASSGRGATEAFF
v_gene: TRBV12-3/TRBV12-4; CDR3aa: CASIPGQSTSREQFF
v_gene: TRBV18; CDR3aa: CASSLGTAGANVLTF
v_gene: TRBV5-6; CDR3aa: CASNPGNTGELFF
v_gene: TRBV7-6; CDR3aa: CASSLAGGRNTGELFF
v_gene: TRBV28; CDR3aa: CASSPTGTSGGPYNEQFF
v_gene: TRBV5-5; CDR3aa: CASSFSESHQPQHF
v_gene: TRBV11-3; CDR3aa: CASSFSTSGAGELFF
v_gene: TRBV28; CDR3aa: CASSFPQESRETQYF
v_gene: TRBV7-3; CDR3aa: CASSETSGAGELFF
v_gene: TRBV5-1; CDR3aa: CASAPRTNYGYTF
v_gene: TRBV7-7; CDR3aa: CASSSAGGLNEQFF
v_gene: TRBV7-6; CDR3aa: CASSPRPYEKLFF
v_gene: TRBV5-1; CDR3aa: CASSLPGEAPGDGYTF
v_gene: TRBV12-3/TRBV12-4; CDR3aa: CASRRTGGEADTQYF
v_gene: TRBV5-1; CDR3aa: CASKTGVFGANVLTF
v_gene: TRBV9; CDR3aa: CASSPIARTDTQYF
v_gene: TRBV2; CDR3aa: CASSLPGESESYEQYF
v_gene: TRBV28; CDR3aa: CASSSRQNRGEQYF
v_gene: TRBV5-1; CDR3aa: CASSGGTGGDAETQYF
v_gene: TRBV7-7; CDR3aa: CASSLSPSGETQYF
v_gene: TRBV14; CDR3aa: CASRQSDTQYF
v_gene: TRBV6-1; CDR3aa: CASSEIRAGNTIYF
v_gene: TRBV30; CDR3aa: CAWSSGMNNEQFF
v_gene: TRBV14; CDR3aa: CASSQLARVEQFF
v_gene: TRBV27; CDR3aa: CASGTTGGETQYF
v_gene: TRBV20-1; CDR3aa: CSARGGLAVNNEQFF
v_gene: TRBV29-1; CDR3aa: CSVSGPGEQYF
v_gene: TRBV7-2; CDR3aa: CASSLREGAEAFF